Following are 10 T cell receptor beta chains from one sample sequenced in a study of a mutant IDH1 vaccine in newly diagnosed glioma. The table came from immunoSEQ multiplex PCR; TCRdb's copy has only in-frame clones and leaves some out. The table has 15,000 to 20,000 clones, roughly 85% seen once. Indicated time point: baseline, week 1 (first vaccination visit). Treatment noted: pre-vaccination baseline after standard-of-care therapy. Here the sequenced sample was PBMCs, taken from a glioma patient treated with radiotherapy, temozolomide or both. Every receptor here comes from a man in his forties or fifties with glioma.

The rearrangement links TRBV7-9 to TRBJ2-5; possible D gene TRBD1, 5 bases. Germline V gene sequence: CDR1 SEHNR, CDR2 FQNEAQ (reference sequence). The CDR3 is 16 residues long. With 1 base removed from V and 0 bases from J, the gap between germline ends came to 12 bases. The CDR3 nucleotides are TGTGCCAGCAGCTTAGATACTGACAGATACCAAGAGACCCAGTACTTC. It is translated as CASSLDTDRYQETQYF.

The chain joins TRBV5-1 to TRBJ2-3; 8 bases map to TRBD2. The CDR3 loop spans 15 amino acids. V dropped 1 base and J dropped 4; count of bases not matched to a gene: 5. Germline CDR1 and CDR2: SGHRS and YFSETQ. CDR3 loop: CASSLSSGGADTQYF. CDR3 nucleotide sequence: TGCGCCAGCAGCTTGTCCAGCGGGGGAGCAGATACGCAGTATTTT.

The V call is TRBV27, the J call TRBJ1-2; TRBD1 aligns across 8 bases. CDR1 is MNHEY and CDR2 is SMNVEV in the germline V gene (reference sequence). CDR3 size: 18 residues. Trimming cost V 2 bases and J 9 bases; bases outside gene matches: 20. The CDR3 bases are TGTGCCAGCAGTTTAGAACAGGGGGATTATTTTCGGCCGATGAGCTACACCTTC. Residues: CASSLEQGDYFRPMSYTF.

The CDR3 DNA sequence: TGTGCCAGCAGTCCCTCGAGGCAGGGTAGCGGCTACACCTTC. Encoded protein: CASSPSRQGSGYTF. This rearrangement joins TRBV27 to TRBJ1-2; TRBD1 is a possible D gene (5 bases). From germline, CDR1 is MNHEY and CDR2 SMNVEV (reference sequence). Trimming left V 5 bases short and J 8 bases short, with 18 bases between. The CDR3 has 14 residues.

The chain couples TRBV28 to TRBJ2-1, with TRBD2 matching 10 bases. The CDR3 runs to 14 residues. With V trimmed by 6 bases and J by 15 bases, 14 bases remained unmatched. Germline V gene sequence: CDR1 MDHEN, CDR2 SYDVKM. CDR3 coding DNA: TGTGCCAGCAGACCCCCATCTAGCGGGGGAGATTGGTTCTTC. Residues: CASRPPSSGGDWFF.

V is TRBV4-2 and J is TRBJ2-1, with TRBD2 matching over 9 bases. V dropped 4 bases and J dropped 4; count of bases not matched to a gene: 2. The CDR3 has 14 amino acids. The germline CDR1 and CDR2 sequences are LGHNA and YNFKEQ. The CDR3 nucleotides are TGTGCCAGCAGCCGGACTAGCGTATACAATGAGCAGTTCTTC. This codes for CASSRTSVYNEQFF.

The rearrangement joins TRBV10-3 to TRBJ1-1; D call uncertain. V was cut by 4 bases and J by 1 base, with 13 bases left in between. The CDR3 consists of 15 residues. Germline assignment: CDR1 ENHRY and CDR2 SYGVKD. This chain's CDR3 is CAISGRKMENTEAFF. In DNA, the CDR3 is TGTGCCATCAGTGGTCGGAAGATGGAGAACACTGAAGCTTTCTTT.

The genes are TRBV2 and TRBJ2-3; TRBD2 might be the D (6 bases). Trimming removed 7 bases at V and 0 bases at J, with 11 bases between. Germline-derived CDR1 and CDR2 are SNHLY and FYNNEI. The CDR3 length is 14 residues. The CDR3 is CASKGGTSTDTQYF. CDR3 DNA: TGTGCCAGCAAGGGCGGGACTAGCACAGATACGCAGTATTTT.

This chain uses TRBV11-3 with TRBJ2-1; tentative D call: TRBD1 (5 bases). Trimming left V 5 bases short and J 6 bases short, with 14 bases between. Germline V lookup: CDR1 SGHNT, CDR2 YENEEA. The CDR3 extends over 14 amino acids. CDR3 DNA sequence: TGTGCCAGCAGCGCCTCCCCGACAGTCAATGAGCAGTTCTTC. Its translation is CASSASPTVNEQFF. The variable domain in full, with the rest retrieved from reference TRBV11-3 and TRBJ2-1, is EAGVVQSPRYKIIEKKQPVAFWCNPISGHNTLYWYLQNLGQGPELLIRYENEEAVDDSQLPKDRFSAERLKGVDSTLKIQPAELGDSAVYLCASSASPTVNEQFFGPGTRLTVL.

This chain connects TRBV5-1 to TRBJ1-1; D not resolved. The CDR3 contains 15 residues. Trimming took off 9 bases at V and 0 bases at J, with 18 bases between the two ends. CDR1 and CDR2 from the germline V gene are SGHRS and YFSETQ. The CDR3 reads CATLFLGVMNTEAFF. The DNA of the CDR3 is TGCGCCACCCTGTTTCTTGGGGTCATGAACACTGAAGCTTTCTTT.